Below, 16 T cell receptor beta chains from the same sample are listed, as sequenced in a study of Graves' ophthalmopathy and Graves' hyperthyroidism. RNA transcripts provided the template for amplifying TCR beta CDR3 regions. The authors performed first-round RT-PCR with HTBI primers and then a second-round multiplex PCR. A single record per CDR3 protein comes from TCRdb applying MiXCR to the multiplex PCR reads. Seen here are around 670,000 distinct CDR3 sequences, roughly 40% observed once, and the top ten hold 35% to 55%. The sample was peripheral blood. These TCRs come from an adult man with Graves' ophthalmopathy.

This chain joins TRBV5-1 and TRBJ1-2, with D possibly TRBD1 on 5 matching bases. The germline V gene encodes CDR1 SGHRS and CDR2 YFSETQ. Trimming took 0 bases from V and 5 from J, leaving 17 bases between them. This CDR3 comprises 16 residues. Here the CDR3 reads CASSLEGTSQDYGYTF. The DNA for the CDR3 is TGCGCCAGCAGCTTGGAAGGGACGTCGCAGGATTATGGCTACACCTTC.

This clonotype has only a few counts. This chain links TRBV20-1 with TRBJ2-5; 8 bases are a match to TRBD1. This CDR3 has 13 residues. V lost 6 bases and J lost 3; bases outside the gene matches: 6. Germline values: CDR1 DFQATT, CDR2 SNEGSKA (reference sequence). DNA for the CDR3: TGCAGTGCCGGCGGACAGGGCGAAGAGACCCAGTACTTC. It yields the protein CSAGGQGEETQYF.

This clonotype was seen ten or more times. The CDR3 sequence is CASSPTNSGNTIYF. In DNA, the CDR3 is TGTGCCAGCAGCCCGACGAACTCTGGAAACACCATATATTTT. V and J are TRBV7-2 and TRBJ1-3, with D hard to call. V gave up 5 bases and J gave up 0 bases, with 8 bases separating them. The CDR3 has 14 amino acids. Germline V gives CDR1 SGHTA, CDR2 FQGNSA.

This clonotype was counted ten times or more. The CDR3 DNA sequence: TGTGCCAGCCTCAGGGGGACCTCCTACGAGCAGTACTTC. This codes for CASLRGTSYEQYF. V is TRBV2 and J is TRBJ2-7, with 7 positions matching TRBD1. Germline CDR1 is SNHLY and CDR2 is FYNNEI. Unmatched junction bases numbered 4, after V lost 8 bases and J lost 0 bases. The CDR3 is 13 amino acids.

The chain combines TRBV29-1 with TRBJ1-2, with a weak D call TRBD1 (6 bases). The CDR3 has 13 residues. Trimming pared 4 bases from V and 3 bases from J, leaving 12 bases between. Germline CDR1 SQVTM, CDR2 ANQGSEA. The CDR3 sequence: CSVAGGYDYGYTF. Here the CDR3 DNA reads TGCAGCGTTGCTGGGGGCTACGACTATGGCTACACCTTC.

V gene TRBV24-1 combines with J gene TRBJ1-5; the D is unclear. V was trimmed by 11 bases and J by 4 bases, leaving 17 bases between them. The CDR3 consists of 14 residues. From germline, CDR1 is KGHDR and CDR2 SFDVKD. CDR3 sequence reads: CASSFASGNQPQHF. Written as DNA, the CDR3 is TGTGCCAGCTCGTTCGCGTCGGGAAATCAGCCCCAGCATTTT.

This clonotype was detected many times. The V call is TRBV10-3, the J call TRBJ1-1; D might be TRBD1 (5 bases). The CDR3 has 11 residues. CDR1 and CDR2 from the germline V gene are ENHRY and SYGVKD. The V end lost 10 bases, the J end lost 7 bases, and 13 bases lay between the germline ends. The CDR3 sequence: CATGLGGEAFF. In DNA, the CDR3 is TGTGCCACCGGACTCGGGGGTGAAGCTTTCTTT.

This clonotype appeared a few times. The chain joins TRBV7-2 to TRBJ1-2; D unresolved. Germline V gives CDR1 SGHTA, CDR2 FQGNSA. This CDR3 has 13 residues. V lost 5 bases and J lost 8, with 15 bases in between. The CDR3 is CASSTGQARGYTF. Here the CDR3 DNA reads TGTGCCAGCAGCACTGGGCAGGCGAGAGGCTACACCTTC.

This clonotype was recorded many times. The rearrangement links TRBV29-1 to TRBJ1-2; 8 bases are shared with TRBD1. In germline, CDR1 is SQVTM, CDR2 ANQGSEA. The V and J ends lost 6 bases and 4 bases, in that order; junction bases with no gene match: 7. The CDR3 extends over 13 amino acids. CDR3 nucleotide sequence: TGCAGCGTGCCACAGGGGGATCTCTATGGCTACACCTTC. This codes for CSVPQGDLYGYTF.

This chain joins TRBV10-3 and TRBJ2-7; D possibly uses TRBD1 or TRBD2 (5 bases each). V was trimmed by 11 bases and J by 6 bases, leaving 23 bases between them. Germline-derived CDR1 and CDR2 are ENHRY and SYGVKD. This CDR3 spans 14 amino acids. This CDR3 reads CASRPGPAVSEQYF. CDR3 nucleotides: TGTGCCTCGCGGCCGGGACCCGCTGTTTCCGAGCAGTACTTC.

A few counts support this clonotype. The chain carries TRBV5-1 and TRBJ2-7; D gene ambiguous. Trimming shortened V by 7 bases and J by 2 bases, and 13 bases separated the two germline ends. The CDR3 loop spans 13 amino acids. Germline-derived CDR1 and CDR2 are SGHRS and YFSETQ. The CDR3 nucleotides read TGCGCCAGCGGGGAAAATGGGGCCTACGAGCAGTACTTC. Translation: CASGENGAYEQYF.

The rearrangement joins TRBV7-2 to TRBJ1-1; no definite D call. The CDR3 loop spans 12 amino acids. Germline lookup yields CDR1 SGHTA and CDR2 FQGNSA. Trimming removed 2 bases from V and 7 bases from J, with 8 bases in between. CDR3: CASSLREGEAFF. The CDR3 region has the DNA TGTGCCAGCAGCTTAAGGGAGGGTGAAGCTTTCTTT.

This sequence joins TRBV2 and TRBJ1-2, with D tentatively TRBD1 (5 bases). CDR1 and CDR2 (germline): SNHLY, FYNNEI. V lost 6 bases to trimming and J lost 3 bases, with 17 bases between them. The CDR3 has 15 residues. CDR3 in DNA: TGTGCCAGCAGCCTAATTCAATCAGGGTACTATGGCTACACCTTC. This encodes CASSLIQSGYYGYTF.

The chain recombines TRBV7-2 with TRBJ1-5; a weak D match, TRBD1 (5 bases). The germline V and J ends were trimmed by 8 bases and 1 base, with 18 bases remaining between them. The CDR3 consists of 16 residues. CDR1 is SGHTA, CDR2 FQGNSA, per germline. DNA for the CDR3: TGTGCCAGCGGAATTACGGGGGGTAGGAGCAATCAGCCCCAGCATTTT. It is translated as CASGITGGRSNQPQHF. The full variable domain, its missing parts supplied by reference TRBV7-2 and TRBJ1-5, is GAGVSQSPSNKVTEKGKDVELRCDPISGHTALYWYRQSLGQGLEFLIYFQGNSAPDKSGLPSDRFSAERTGGSVSTLTIQRTQQEDSAVYLCASGITGGRSNQPQHFGDGTRLSIL.

On this clonotype: One end of the junction varies from germline; a read error may be responsible. The CDR3 is CASSYFRETYEQYF. The CDR3 DNA sequence: TGTGCCAGCAGTTATTTCCGCGAGACCTACGAGCAGTACTTC. The gene calls are TRBV10-3 and TRBJ2-5; no clear D. The J call may be in error: the DNA end matches TRBJ2-7 better. The CDR3 sequence is 14 residues long. CDR1 ENHRY and CDR2 SYGVKD come from the germline V gene.

The sample holds many counts of this clonotype. The chain has TRBV20-1 and TRBJ1-4; no firm D call. V lost 3 bases and J lost 8, with 7 bases in between. Germline V gives CDR1 DFQATT, CDR2 SNEGSKA (reference sequence). This CDR3 comprises 11 residues. The CDR3 sequence: CSASYGEKLFF. The CDR3 DNA sequence: TGCAGTGCTAGCTACGGGGAAAAACTGTTTTTT.